Sequencing of this TCR beta chain was carried out in a study of CD8 T cells in Susac syndrome (dated by TCRdb to about 2019). At the level of the whole study: Among the Susac syndrome patients who were sequenced, clinically active disease was present in 5 or 6 and clinical remission was observed in roughly eight. At blood withdrawal, Susac syndrome patients were either therapy-naive, taking corticosteroids (in some cases with IVIg as well), or taking IVIg alone. The study used repertoire sequencing to test whether antigen drove CD8+ T cell activation and differentiation in Susac syndrome. Study-wide conclusions, independent of this receptor: The CD4+ T cell repertoire of patients with Susac syndrome showed no detectable clonal expansion. The study acknowledged that relatively few individuals were included in the TCR sequencing and HLA analysis.

Peripheral blood CD8+ and CD4+ T cells from healthy donors, Susac syndrome patients and multiple sclerosis patients were profiled by high-throughput TCR beta sequencing. Susac syndrome patients met recently defined diagnostic criteria for definite or probable disease. CD8+ TEMRA cells were enriched by FACS, while bulk CD8+ and CD4+ T cells were purified by magnetic negative isolation. Blood was collected in EDTA tubes and processed within 24 hours, with PBMCs isolated through density gradient centrifugation. PBMCs destined for TCR sequencing were cryopreserved in liquid nitrogen and later thawed in a 37 °C water bath. The sorted or isolated CD4+, CD8+ and CD8+ TEMRA cells reached a purity of at least 90%. RNA was extracted with the RNeasy kit and 0.5 to 1 ug was reverse transcribed using random hexamers. The immunoSEQ multiplex PCR assay, which covers 54 Vbeta and 13 Jbeta segments, was used to amplify TCR beta CDR3 regions. Bias from PCR amplification was corrected by using a synthetic template baseline for primer optimization and for computational correction. In the source study's methods: Reads were annotated to V, D and J genes according to IMGT and were analyzed with immunoSEQ Analyzer, with only productive sequences retained. To calculate clonality, Shannon entropy was normalized by log2 of the number of productive unique sequences and then subtracted from one. For each patient and control, public and private clones were evaluated within the 100 most prevalent clones. A clone was defined as Susac-specific if it was absent from the healthy and MS cohorts, from 1052 published viral clones and from other ImmuneACCESS disease sequences. TCRdb cleaned the public reads at Q25 with fastp, built clones with MiXCR and kept in-frame beta chains. Rows with a matching CDR3 protein are joined into one entry that keeps the most common DNA and genes. The V and J calls come from TCRdb's annotation, not from the publication. Within this sample are about 240,000 distinct CDR3 sequences, with approximately 95% of them counted one time only. The ten largest make up around 0.1% of the sample.

Comments on this clonotype: No cognate antigen has been identified for it. It has no much larger one-base neighbor in the sample; base qualities were not kept.

Spanning cysteine to phenylalanine, the CDR3 consists of 12 amino acids. The entry retains the CDR3 DNA only, 36 bases that are in frame from base 1. The CDR1 and CDR2 encoded by the germline V gene are SGHDT and YYEEEE. V is pared back by 0 bases and J by 6 bases, with 6 bases lying between the germline termini. The sequence links TRBV5-6 to TRBJ1-1, with no confidently assigned D gene. The sequence was collected from a human donor with Susac syndrome. Sequenced: CD4+ T cells from PBMCs. The nucleotide sequence is given as TGTGCCAGCAGCTTGGAGAGGGCTGAAGCTTTCTTT. The translation is CASSLERAEAFF.